The clone carrying this T cell receptor beta chain was seen only once. This sample was taken from a study of blood T cell repertoires in COVID-19. Study background: Acute and convalescent COVID-19 specimens originated in the United States, Italy and Spain.

This CDR3 has 15 amino acids. The V gene's germline CDR1 is SGHNT and CDR2 YYREEE (reference sequence). V lost 5 bases to trimming and J lost 7 bases, with 21 bases between them. In the original workflow: Amplification from reference gene primers served as the basis for estimated nucleated cell counts. The data were produced by immunoSEQ multiplex PCR, yet TCRdb's version contains in-frame clones alone and is incomplete. That table is the source of V, J and clone size, and D and trimming were worked out from the DNA. The sample records just over 300,000 clones, approximately 89% being singletons. The receptor was isolated from a woman in her 30s with COVID-19, enrolled during active disease. The sample consisted of peripheral blood. V is TRBV5-4 and J is TRBJ1-2, with D possibly TRBD1 on 5 matching bases. The CDR3 sequence: CASSLTGLTRGGYTF. In DNA, the CDR3 is TGTGCCAGCAGTCTAACGGGACTCACGAGGGGTGGCTACACCTTC.